The T cell receptor beta chain under discussion was sequenced for a study of T cells in localized non-small cell lung cancer. V was trimmed by 3 bases and J by 2 bases, leaving 14 bases between them. The CDR3 covers 15 residues. Germline V gene lookup returns CDR1 MNHNS and CDR2 SASEGT. This clone was counted once. Its target is unknown. Study-wide results and limits: Longer survival (overall) was linked to higher T cell density in blood.

Clones were read by immunoSEQ multiplex PCR, and TCRdb kept only the in-frame ones, dropping some. The sample lists 35,000 to 45,000 clones, over 70% occurring once. The clonotype originates from a male donor at least 60 years old with stage III squamous cell lung carcinoma. This specimen was peripheral blood, taken before any cancer treatment. V usage is TRBV6-1 and J usage is TRBJ2-7; D possibly uses TRBD1 or TRBD2 (5 bases each). The CDR3 loop is CASSEGTDAPYEQYF. The CDR3 coding sequence is TGTGCCAGCAGTGAGGGGACGGACGCTCCCTACGAGCAGTACTTC.